This T cell receptor (beta chain) came from a study of CD8 T cells in ankylosing spondylitis. Notes on the study in general: Typical of ankylosing spondylitis blood, it appeared, was a TCR beta motif of several highly homologous variants. Peripheral blood held disease-linked clones only at relatively low frequency, and these were CD8+. In reactive arthritis synovial fluid and blood, some motif variants had been reported before. Significantly higher representation of disease-linked clones was reported for matched ankylosing spondylitis synovial fluid.

From the 5' RACE reads, TCRdb called clonotypes with MiXCR, one entry per CDR3 protein. The profile shows approximately 500,000 distinct CDR3 sequences, roughly 13% of them singletons. This clonotype has a handful of counts. The antigen remains unidentified. Trimming removed 6 bases at V and 0 bases at J, with 12 bases between. Germline V gives CDR1 DFQATT, CDR2 SNEGSKA (reference sequence). The length of the CDR3 is 14 residues. The J gene is TRBJ2-1, the V gene TRBV20-1; TRBD2 might be the D (6 bases). Sequenced: blood, either unsorted or a sorted T cell fraction (not recorded which). The clonotype originates from a male donor with ankylosing spondylitis. CDR3 sequence (DNA): TGCAGTGCCCCTAGCGATAGCTCCTACAATGAGCAGTTCTTC. This codes for CSAPSDSSYNEQFF.